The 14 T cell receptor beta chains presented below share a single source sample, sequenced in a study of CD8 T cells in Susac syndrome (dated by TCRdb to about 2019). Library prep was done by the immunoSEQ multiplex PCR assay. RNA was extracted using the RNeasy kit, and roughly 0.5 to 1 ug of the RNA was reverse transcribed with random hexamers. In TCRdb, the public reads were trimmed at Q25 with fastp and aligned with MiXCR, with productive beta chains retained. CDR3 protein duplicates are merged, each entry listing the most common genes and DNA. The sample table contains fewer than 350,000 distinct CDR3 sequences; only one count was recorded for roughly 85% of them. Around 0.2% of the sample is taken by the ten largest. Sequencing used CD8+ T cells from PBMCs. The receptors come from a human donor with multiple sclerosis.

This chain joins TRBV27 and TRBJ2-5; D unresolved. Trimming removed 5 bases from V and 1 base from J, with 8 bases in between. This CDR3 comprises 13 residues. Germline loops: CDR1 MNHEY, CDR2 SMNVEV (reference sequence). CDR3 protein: CASSVASQETQYF. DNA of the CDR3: TGTGCCAGCAGTGTGGCGAGCCAAGAGACCCAGTACTTC.

The CDR3 DNA sequence: TGTGCCAGCAGTCTGCAGGGGGATTATAGCAATCAGCCCCAGCATTTT. Its protein product is CASSLQGDYSNQPQHF. V is TRBV27 and J is TRBJ1-5, with TRBD1 matching over 7 bases. This CDR3 comprises 16 residues. V lost 5 bases to trimming and J lost 0 bases; unmatched junction nucleotides: 7. Germline CDR1 is MNHEY and CDR2 is SMNVEV (reference sequence).

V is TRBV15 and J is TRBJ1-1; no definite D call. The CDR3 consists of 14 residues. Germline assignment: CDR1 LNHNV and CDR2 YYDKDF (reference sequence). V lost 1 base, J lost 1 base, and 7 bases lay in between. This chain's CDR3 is CATSRGEQNTEAFF. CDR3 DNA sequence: TGTGCCACCAGCAGAGGGGAACAGAACACTGAAGCTTTCTTT.

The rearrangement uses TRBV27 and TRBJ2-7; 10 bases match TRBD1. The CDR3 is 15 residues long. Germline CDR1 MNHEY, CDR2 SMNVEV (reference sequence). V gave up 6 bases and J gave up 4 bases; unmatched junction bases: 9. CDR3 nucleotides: TGTGCCAGCAGCATGCGGGACAGGGGTGGGTACGAGCAGTACTTC. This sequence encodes CASSMRDRGGYEQYF.

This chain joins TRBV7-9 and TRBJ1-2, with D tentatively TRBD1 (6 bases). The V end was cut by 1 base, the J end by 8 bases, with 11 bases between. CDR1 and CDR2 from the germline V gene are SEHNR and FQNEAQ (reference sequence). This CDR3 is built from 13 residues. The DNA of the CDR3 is TGTGCCAGCAGCTTAGGGGACAAGGACGGCTACACCTTC. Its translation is CASSLGDKDGYTF.

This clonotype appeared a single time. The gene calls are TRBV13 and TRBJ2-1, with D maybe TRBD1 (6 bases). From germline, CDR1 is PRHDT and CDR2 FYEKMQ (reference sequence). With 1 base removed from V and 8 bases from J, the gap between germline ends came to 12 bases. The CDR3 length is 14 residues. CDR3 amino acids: CASSLVITGYEQFF. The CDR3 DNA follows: TGTGCCAGCAGCTTAGTTATAACAGGGTATGAGCAGTTCTTC.

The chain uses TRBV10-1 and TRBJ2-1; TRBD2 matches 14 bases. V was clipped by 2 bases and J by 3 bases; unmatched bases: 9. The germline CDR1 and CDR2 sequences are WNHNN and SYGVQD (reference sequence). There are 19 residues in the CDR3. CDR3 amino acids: CASSEGSGLAGALYNEQFF. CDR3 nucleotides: TGCGCCAGCAGTGAGGGGTCGGGACTAGCGGGAGCCCTCTACAATGAGCAGTTCTTC.

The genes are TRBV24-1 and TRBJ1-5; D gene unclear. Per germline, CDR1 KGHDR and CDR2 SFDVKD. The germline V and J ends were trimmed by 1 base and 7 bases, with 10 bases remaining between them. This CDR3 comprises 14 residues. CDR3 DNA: TGTGCCACCAGTGATTTCCGTGTCACACAGCCCCAGCATTTT. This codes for CATSDFRVTQPQHF.

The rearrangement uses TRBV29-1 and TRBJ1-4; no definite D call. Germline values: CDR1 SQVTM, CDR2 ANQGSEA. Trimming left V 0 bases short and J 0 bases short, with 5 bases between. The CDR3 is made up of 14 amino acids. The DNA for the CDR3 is TGCAGCGTTGAAGACCTTGCAACTAATGAAAAACTGTTTTTT. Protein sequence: CSVEDLATNEKLFF.

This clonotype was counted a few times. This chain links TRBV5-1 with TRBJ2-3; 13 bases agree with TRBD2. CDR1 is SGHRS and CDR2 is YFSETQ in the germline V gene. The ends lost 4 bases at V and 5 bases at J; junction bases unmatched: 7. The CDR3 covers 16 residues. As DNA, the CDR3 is TGCGCCAGCAGCCCCAGGACTAGCGGGAGTGGAGATACGCAGTATTTT. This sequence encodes CASSPRTSGSGDTQYF.

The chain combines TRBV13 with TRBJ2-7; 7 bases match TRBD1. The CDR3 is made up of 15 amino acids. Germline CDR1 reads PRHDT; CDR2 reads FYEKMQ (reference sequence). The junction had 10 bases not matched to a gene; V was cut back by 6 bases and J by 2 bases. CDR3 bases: TGTGCCAGCAGTCTACGACAGGGAGCAACCTACGAGCAGTACTTC. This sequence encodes CASSLRQGATYEQYF. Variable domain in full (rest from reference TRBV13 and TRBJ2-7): AAGVIQSPRHLIKEKRETATLKCYPIPRHDTVYWYQQGPGQDPQFLISFYEKMQSDKGSIPDRFSAQQFSDYHSELNMSSLELGDSALYFCASSLRQGATYEQYFGPGTRLTVT.

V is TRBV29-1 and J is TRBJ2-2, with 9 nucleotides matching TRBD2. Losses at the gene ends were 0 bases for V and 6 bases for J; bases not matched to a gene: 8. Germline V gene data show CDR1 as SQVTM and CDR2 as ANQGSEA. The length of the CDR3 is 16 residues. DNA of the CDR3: TGCAGCGTTGAAGAGGGGGTAGCGGGAGTATCCGGGGAGCTGTTTTTT. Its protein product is CSVEEGVAGVSGELFF.

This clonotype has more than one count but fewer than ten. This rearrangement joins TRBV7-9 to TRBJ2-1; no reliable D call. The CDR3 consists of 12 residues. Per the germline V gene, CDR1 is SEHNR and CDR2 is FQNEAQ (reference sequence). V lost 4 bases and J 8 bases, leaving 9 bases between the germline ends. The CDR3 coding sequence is TGTGCCAGCAGCTCCCGTTGGGATGAGCAGTTCTTC. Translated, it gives CASSSRWDEQFF.

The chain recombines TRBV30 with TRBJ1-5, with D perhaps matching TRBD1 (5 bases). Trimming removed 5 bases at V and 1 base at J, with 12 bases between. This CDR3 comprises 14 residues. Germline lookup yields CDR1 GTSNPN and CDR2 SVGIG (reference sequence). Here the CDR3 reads CAWAAGESNQPQHF. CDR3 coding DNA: TGTGCCTGGGCGGCGGGGGAAAGCAATCAGCCCCAGCATTTT.